Below are 9 T cell receptor beta chains sequenced from a single sample in a study of graft-versus-host responses after intestinal transplantation. Generated by immunoSEQ multiplex PCR, the TCRdb table keeps only in-frame clones and is missing some. This sample carries about 85,000 clones, roughly 80% of them seen once, and the ten largest clones take 0.83%. Antigens for these TCRs are unknown. The source was unstimulated CD4+ T cells sorted from spleen or lymph node cells, collected before intestinal transplant. These TCRs come from a human donor who received an intestinal transplant.

The chain uses TRBV10-3 and TRBJ2-2, with TRBD1 as a possible D gene (5 bases). Looked up from germline, CDR1 is ENHRY and CDR2 is SYGVKD. This CDR3 is 14 amino acids long. V was pared by 6 bases and J by 7 bases, with 15 bases between. The CDR3 bases are TGTGCCATCAGATCACAGGTCCCCGGCGGGGAGCTGTTTTTT. Residues: CAIRSQVPGGELFF.

The rearrangement links TRBV9 to TRBJ2-7; 7 bases align to TRBD2. Losses at the gene ends were 1 base for V and 2 bases for J; bases not matched to a gene: 9. The CDR3 has 16 amino acids. Germline-derived CDR1 and CDR2 are SGDLS and YYNGEE. DNA for the CDR3: TGTGCCAGCAGCGTATTGAGCGGGGAGGACCCCTACGAGCAGTACTTC. This gives the protein CASSVLSGEDPYEQYF.

About this clone: Germline is not matched at one junction end, which may reflect a read error. Written as DNA, the CDR3 is TGTGCTAGCAGCATGGGACTAACAGGCGATGAGCAGTTCTTC. It codes for CASSMGLTGDEQFF. The chain uses TRBV7-7 and TRBJ2-1; 7 bases are a match to TRBD2. This CDR3 is 14 amino acids long. CDR1 is SSHAT and CDR2 is FNYEAQ in the germline V gene (reference sequence).

This rearrangement joins TRBV18 to TRBJ2-1; D ambiguous. CDR3 length: 15 residues. V lost 6 bases to trimming and J lost 3 bases, with 15 bases between them. Germline V gene sequence: CDR1 KGHSH, CDR2 LQKENI. CDR3 residues: CASSQTLERYNEQFF. The CDR3, as DNA: TGTGCCAGCTCTCAAACACTGGAGCGCTACAATGAGCAGTTCTTC.

This clone was picked up a small number of times. This chain links TRBV5-1 with TRBJ2-5, with D perhaps TRBD2 (6 bases). CDR3 size: 15 residues. Germline CDR1 is SGHRS and CDR2 is YFSETQ. Trimming took 7 bases from V and 3 from J, leaving 19 bases between them. The CDR3 DNA sequence: TGCGCCAGCGGGGCGACGGGGGATGTGGAAGAGACCCAGTACTTC. This codes for CASGATGDVEETQYF.

This rearrangement joins TRBV5-6 to TRBJ2-3; D is uncertain. V was clipped by 9 bases and J by 7 bases, with 12 bases between them. From germline, CDR1 is SGHDT and CDR2 YYEEEE. This CDR3 has 11 residues. CDR3 sequence reads: CATTQLNTQYF. As DNA, the CDR3 is TGTGCCACGACTCAACTTAATACGCAGTATTTT.

The chain has TRBV5-1 and TRBJ2-3; 7 bases align to TRBD2. Germline lookup yields CDR1 SGHRS and CDR2 YFSETQ. After removal of 0 bases from V and 5 bases from J, the junction contained 15 bases not matched to a gene. CDR3 length: 18 amino acids. The CDR3 DNA follows: TGCGCCAGCAGCTTGGTTCAGCAAATGGGGGTAGCGGGAGATACGCAGTATTTT. Translating gives CASSLVQQMGVAGDTQYF.

This chain connects TRBV7-6 to TRBJ2-7; 9 bases align to TRBD1. The CDR3 spans 15 residues. Germline trimming cut 0 bases from V and 4 bases from J; bases unmatched to any gene: 4. CDR1 is SGHVS and CDR2 is FNYEAQ in the germline V gene. This chain's CDR3 is CASSLAGTGSYEQYF. For the CDR3, the DNA is TGTGCCAGCAGCTTAGCCGGGACAGGGAGTTACGAGCAGTACTTC.

V and J are TRBV5-4 and TRBJ2-3; TRBD1 aligns across 7 bases. The CDR3 loop spans 14 amino acids. The V segment lost 0 bases and the J segment 4 bases; nucleotides outside the gene matches: 2. Germline V lookup: CDR1 SGHNT, CDR2 YYREEE (reference sequence). CDR3: CASSLGTGADTQYF. CDR3 sequence (DNA): TGTGCCAGCAGCTTGGGTACAGGGGCAGATACGCAGTATTTT.